This T cell receptor beta chain was sequenced for a study of T cells after yellow fever vaccination (dated by TCRdb to between 2019 and 2020). Describing the broader study: The SMART-Seq v4 Ultra Low Input RNA kit was used to prepare libraries from fractions with low cell numbers. Bulk PBMC replicates and cell subsets were isolated from blood drawn at multiple timepoints before and after both primary and secondary immunization. The cohort comprised two healthy male donors, one aged 18 to 30 and one aged 30 to 39 years. To follow T-cell clones before and after primary and booster YFV17D yellow fever vaccination, bulk TCR alpha and beta repertoires were sequenced over time.

What the study reported, not specific to this receptor: Computational filtering was needed because FACS-sorted repertoires could contain abundant contaminating clonotypes from the bulk population. The secondary T-cell response was found to be weaker but faster than the primary response, with a peak reached on day 5 rather than on day 15. After the booster, most clones that had expanded after primary vaccination were detected again (around 96% of CD4 and more than 85% of CD8), suggesting broad maintenance of memory. A small share of clonotypes was detected in both CD4 and CD8 compartments, with the overlap likely arising from convergent recombination. Because the study included only a couple of donors, the extent to which the findings can be generalized is limited.

TCR cDNA was synthesized by 5'RACE template switching, through which a universal primer site and unique molecular identifiers were introduced. Priming of cDNA synthesis was performed from both the TCR alpha and TCR beta constant segments. Libraries were amplified in two PCR steps, with sample barcodes and sequencing adapters added in the second step. Sequencing of libraries was done on Illumina HiSeq 2500 (2x100 bp) or NovaSeq (2x150 bp). Per the original workflow: MIGEC was used to demultiplex reads and collapse the reads into UMI consensus sequences, and MiXCR was used for V(D)J alignment. Using edgeR on replicate PBMC samples, clonotypes were called vaccine-responding if FDR was below 0.01 and the log2 fold change was above 5 up to day 15. Each bulk clonotype was labeled CD4 or CD8 based on which sequenced repertoire, CD4 or CD8, contained the clonotype at higher abundance. TCRdb passed the public sequencing reads through fastp at Q25 and MiXCR, retaining productive beta sequences. For every CDR3 protein sequence, its rows merge into one entry that carries the most common genes and DNA. The V and J calls and clone size come from TCRdb's table, not from the authors' own analysis. This sample lists approximately 550,000 distinct CDR3 sequences; roughly 13% were detected once. Together, the top ten hold around 15% of the sample.

Points on this clonotype: There is no known antigen for this receptor. The sample holds no much larger clone one base away, and base qualities are not on file.

Reading from cysteine to phenylalanine, the CDR3 counts 13 amino acids. The CDR3 DNA has 39 bases and is translated from base 1. Per the germline V gene, SNHLY is the CDR1 and FYNNEI is the CDR2. The junction shows trimming of 8 bases on V and 8 bases on J, and the gene matches do not reach 11 bases of it. The intended sense of this specimen's treatment or condition label: live attenuated yellow fever vaccine strain. At each blood-draw timepoint, two biological replicates of bulk PBMCs were collected. A standard Ficoll-Paque protocol was used to isolate PBMCs from peripheral blood. RNA was extracted with TriZol from bulk PBMCs, CD4 and CD8 fractions, and dextramer-positive and dextramer-negative fractions.

This TCR derives from a man aged 25-40 years who received the YFV17D yellow fever vaccine. This material consisted of PBMCs, taken on the day of the yellow fever booster vaccination. The chain is made from TRBV2 and TRBJ1-2; TRBD1 matches 7 bases in the middle. The CDR3 in this case is CASGQQGLGGYTF. The DNA sequence is given as TGTGCCAGCGGCCAACAGGGGTTGGGCGGCTACACCTTC.